This entry features one TCR beta chain sequence. This sample was included in a study of OX40 agonist ivuxolimab in advanced cancers. Overall study: Three patients got partial responses; one had hepatocellular carcinoma and two had cutaneous melanoma.

CDR3 length equals 16 residues. The data were produced by immunoSEQ multiplex PCR, yet TCRdb's version contains in-frame clones alone and is incomplete. The data show some 100,000 clones, around nine tenths seen once. The chain uses TRBV1 and TRBJ2-3. TRBV1 is termed a pseudogene. The source was CD4+ or CD8+ T cells sorted from blood, collected in a trial of the OX40 agonist ivuxolimab. The source of this sequence is an adult with an advanced solid tumor such as melanoma, head and neck, liver or kidney cancer. The CDR3 here is CTSSQVCRESTDTQYF. DNA for the CDR3: TGCACCAGCAGCCAAGTTTGTAGGGAAAGCACAGATACGCAGTATTTT.